Listed here are 22 T cell receptor beta chains from one sample, sequenced in a study of CD8+ T cells in alopecia areata (dated by TCRdb to 2017 to 2018). The sample's time point label is to be understood as: around 4 weeks on oral tofacitinib. The intended sense of this specimen's treatment or condition label: oral pan-JAK inhibitor, 5-10 mg twice daily. Library prep was done by the immunoSEQ multiplex PCR assay. RNA was extracted from all samples and reverse transcribed into cDNA, which served as template for TCR sequencing. This is the immuneACCESS table as TCRdb keeps it, with only in-frame sequences that have V and J called. A part of the clones is gone; compared with another copy, unresolved V genes explain less than half, and the rest is unexplained. Within this sample are 200,000 to 250,000 clones, with more than 45% of them counted one time only. The biggest ten clones account for around 1.4% of the sample.

The specimen was CD4+ T cells sorted from blood, collected at week 4, from a patient treated with tofacitinib. The receptors were sampled from a human donor with alopecia areata.

The gene calls are TRBV28 and TRBJ1-2; unclear D gene. The CDR3 sequence is 13 residues long. Between the trimmed V and J ends, which lost 2 bases and 5 bases, there was a span of 9 bases. Per germline, CDR1 MDHEN and CDR2 SYDVKM. Here the CDR3 reads CASSLMPAYGYTF. The DNA of the CDR3 is TGTGCCAGCAGTTTAATGCCAGCGTATGGCTACACCTTC.

The rearrangement links TRBV7-2 to TRBJ1-2; weak D call: TRBD1 (5 bases). Germline CDR1 SGHTA, CDR2 FQGNSA. Trimming removed 5 bases at V and 4 bases at J, with 14 bases between. The CDR3 consists of 14 residues. The CDR3 DNA is TGTGCCAGCAGCCGGGACGTAGGGCCCTATGGCTACACCTTC. Its protein product is CASSRDVGPYGYTF.

Details on this clone: The same CDR3 is also encoded by other DNA sequences in this sample. This chain joins TRBV29-1 and TRBJ2-7; 9 nucleotides line up with TRBD1. V lost 7 bases and J lost 3; bases outside the gene matches: 7. In germline, CDR1 is SQVTM, CDR2 ANQGSEA. The CDR3 runs 13 residues. The CDR3: CSATGTGLYEQYF. As DNA, the CDR3 is TGCAGCGCGACCGGGACAGGGCTCTACGAGCAGTACTTC.

A single count supports this clone. The chain combines TRBV7-2 with TRBJ2-7, with no clear D. V lost 2 bases, J lost 1 base, and 12 bases lay in between. The CDR3 runs to 15 residues. Germline-derived CDR1 and CDR2 are SGHTA and FQGNSA. The CDR3 reads CASSLTAKGSYEQYF. CDR3 coding DNA: TGTGCCAGCAGCTTAACAGCGAAGGGTTCCTACGAGCAGTACTTC.

The chain is built from TRBV7-3 and TRBJ2-7, with 8 bases lining up with TRBD1. Germline trimming cut 5 bases from V and 4 bases from J; bases unmatched to any gene: 7. CDR3 length equals 14 residues. Looked up from germline, CDR1 is SGHTA and CDR2 is FQGTGA. The CDR3 reads CASSIRQGLYEQYF. CDR3 in DNA: TGTGCCAGCAGCATAAGACAGGGGTTGTACGAGCAGTACTTC.

This chain connects TRBV30 to TRBJ1-1; possibly TRBD1 for D (6 bases). Germline assignment: CDR1 GTSNPN and CDR2 SVGIG (reference sequence). V was trimmed by 2 bases and J by 1 base, leaving 8 bases between them. CDR3 length equals 13 residues. The CDR3 bases are TGTGCCTGGAGTACAGGGCCGAACACTGAAGCTTTCTTT. As protein: CAWSTGPNTEAFF.

The chain is built from TRBV5-1 and TRBJ2-5; D is unclear. This CDR3 has 14 residues. The ends were cut back, 0 bases at V and 1 base at J, with 7 bases in the middle. In germline, CDR1 is SGHRS, CDR2 YFSETQ. As DNA, the CDR3 is TGCGCCAGCAGCTTGGTACGAGTCCAAGAGACCCAGTACTTC. Its protein product is CASSLVRVQETQYF.

The chain is built from TRBV30 and TRBJ1-6; 9 bases align to TRBD1. In germline, CDR1 is GTSNPN, CDR2 SVGIG (reference sequence). The CDR3 spans 16 residues. Trimming took 5 bases from V and 0 from J; bases not matched to a gene: 5. CDR3 in DNA: TGTGCCTGGGGGACAGGGTCGAGCTCCTATAATTCACCCCTCCACTTT. This sequence encodes CAWGTGSSSYNSPLHF.

The chain uses TRBV7-9 and TRBJ1-4, with 9 nucleotides matching TRBD1. Germline CDR1 reads SEHNR; CDR2 reads FQNEAQ (reference sequence). The J segment lost 0 bases and the V segment lost 3 bases, leaving 2 bases of the junction unmatched. The CDR3 has 16 residues. Here the CDR3 DNA reads TGTGCCAGCAGCTTCGGGACAGGGTCAACTAATGAAAAACTGTTTTTT. This sequence encodes CASSFGTGSTNEKLFF. Based on the CDR3 plus reference TRBV7-9 and TRBJ1-4, the full variable domain is DTGVSQNPRHKITKRGQNVTFRCDPISEHNRLYWYRQTLGQGPEFLTYFQNEAQLEKSRLLSDRFSAERPKGSFSTLEIQRTEQGDSAMYLCASSFGTGSTNEKLFFGSGTQLSVL.

This chain uses TRBV9 with TRBJ2-7, with D tentatively TRBD2 (6 bases). The germline V gene encodes CDR1 SGDLS and CDR2 YYNGEE. The CDR3 loop spans 16 amino acids. Trimming cost V 2 bases and J 5 bases, with 20 bases left between them. The CDR3 loop is CASSVGAGLAGDEQYF. The CDR3 DNA reads TGTGCCAGCAGCGTGGGTGCGGGGCTAGCTGGCGACGAGCAGTACTTC.

This chain connects TRBV29-1 to TRBJ2-3, with D uncertain. This CDR3 is built from 12 residues. Germline V gene sequence: CDR1 SQVTM, CDR2 ANQGSEA. The V and J ends lost 7 bases and 4 bases respectively, with 12 bases between them. The CDR3 loop reads CSASRGPDTQYF. For the CDR3, the DNA is TGCAGCGCCTCTCGTGGTCCAGATACGCAGTATTTT.

This clone was detected ten times or more. This chain links TRBV2 with TRBJ2-2; D is unresolved. CDR1 is SNHLY, CDR2 FYNNEI, per germline. The CDR3 spans 13 residues. The ends were cut back, 1 base at V and 4 bases at J, with 4 bases in the middle. The CDR3 reads CASSEGVTGELFF. For the CDR3, the DNA is TGTGCCAGCAGTGAAGGGGTCACCGGGGAGCTGTTTTTT.

This clone was counted only a few times. The chain joins TRBV10-3 to TRBJ2-3, with TRBD1 identical over 8 bases. V was clipped by 3 bases and J by 5 bases; unmatched bases: 7. The germline CDR1 and CDR2 sequences are ENHRY and SYGVKD. The CDR3 covers 15 residues. In DNA, the CDR3 is TGTGCCATCAGTGAAGAGGACAGGGCAGGAGATACGCAGTATTTT. Encoded protein: CAISEEDRAGDTQYF.

This sequence joins TRBV4-1 and TRBJ1-1; 9 bases agree with TRBD1. Germline assignment: CDR1 MGHRA and CDR2 YSYEKL. This CDR3 has 16 residues. V was clipped by 4 bases and J by 0 bases; unmatched bases: 6. CDR3 DNA: TGCGCCAGCAGCCCAGGACAGGGGATAATGAACACTGAAGCTTTCTTT. It specifies CASSPGQGIMNTEAFF.

The chain combines TRBV4-3 with TRBJ1-2; the match to TRBD1 covers 9 bases. J was trimmed by 8 bases and V by 1 base; bases with no gene match: 5. Germline V gene data show CDR1 as LGHNA and CDR2 as YSLEER. The CDR3 is made up of 14 amino acids. CDR3: CASSQVQGAEGYTF. The CDR3 DNA is TGCGCCAGCAGCCAAGTACAGGGGGCAGAGGGCTACACCTTC.

This clone has a handful of counts. The rearrangement uses TRBV14 and TRBJ2-3; D unclear. CDR1 is SGHDN, CDR2 FVKESK, per germline. Deletions cut 0 bases from V and 6 bases from J, with 7 bases between. The CDR3 totals 13 residues. The CDR3 DNA is TGTGCCAGCAGCCAAGACCTTAAGGATACGCAGTATTTT. Protein: CASSQDLKDTQYF.

This chain links TRBV2 with TRBJ2-2; D may be TRBD1 (5 bases). The germline V gene has CDR1 SNHLY and CDR2 FYNNEI. The CDR3 runs 13 residues. With 6 bases removed from V and 4 bases from J, the gap between germline ends came to 9 bases. In DNA form, the CDR3 reads TGTGCCAGCAGCCTCGACAGCACCGGGGAGCTGTTTTTT. It codes for CASSLDSTGELFF.

V gene TRBV7-2 combines with J gene TRBJ2-4; D gene unclear. Trimming removed 3 bases at V and 0 bases at J, with 12 bases between. The CDR3 loop spans 16 amino acids. The germline V gene encodes CDR1 SGHTA and CDR2 FQGNSA. CDR3: CASSFGQVLAKNIQYF. The DNA for the CDR3 is TGTGCCAGCAGCTTTGGCCAAGTCCTAGCCAAAAACATTCAGTACTTC. The full variable domain, completed using reference TRBV7-2 and TRBJ2-4, is GAGVSQSPSNKVTEKGKDVELRCDPISGHTALYWYRQSLGQGLEFLIYFQGNSAPDKSGLPSDRFSAERTGGSVSTLTIQRTQQEDSAVYLCASSFGQVLAKNIQYFGAGTRLSVL.

The V gene is TRBV27, the J gene TRBJ1-2; D remains ambiguous. The germline V and J ends were trimmed by 4 bases and 2 bases, with 11 bases remaining between them. The CDR3 runs to 14 residues. Germline-derived CDR1 and CDR2 are MNHEY and SMNVEV (reference sequence). DNA of the CDR3: TGTGCCAGCAGTTCCTCGGGAGGGAACTATGGCTACACCTTC. It is translated as CASSSSGGNYGYTF.

This clone has just a few counts. The chain carries TRBV6-1 and TRBJ2-1; a possible D gene is TRBD2 (5 bases). This CDR3 is built from 13 residues. Germline V gene lookup returns CDR1 MNHNS and CDR2 SASEGT. V lost 6 bases, J lost 10 bases, and 16 bases lay in between. CDR3 nucleotides: TGTGCCAGCAGACCCGGGATCCTGTGGGAGCAGTTCTTC. It is translated as CASRPGILWEQFF.

The CDR3 is CASSLDRGDEQFF. In nucleotides, the CDR3 is TGTGCCAGCAGCTTAGATAGGGGTGATGAGCAGTTCTTC. The rearrangement links TRBV7-2 to TRBJ2-1; tentative D call: TRBD1 (5 bases). This CDR3 is built from 13 residues. Trimming shortened V by 1 base and J by 8 bases, and 9 bases separated the two germline ends. Germline loops: CDR1 SGHTA, CDR2 FQGNSA.

This clone was seen once. The chain combines TRBV29-1 with TRBJ2-5; no reliable D call. The CDR3 loop spans 12 amino acids. Trimming pared 2 bases from V and 4 bases from J, leaving 8 bases between. CDR1 is SQVTM and CDR2 is ANQGSEA in the germline V gene. DNA for the CDR3: TGCAGCGTTGAAATACACGGAGAGACCCAGTACTTC. It yields the protein CSVEIHGETQYF.